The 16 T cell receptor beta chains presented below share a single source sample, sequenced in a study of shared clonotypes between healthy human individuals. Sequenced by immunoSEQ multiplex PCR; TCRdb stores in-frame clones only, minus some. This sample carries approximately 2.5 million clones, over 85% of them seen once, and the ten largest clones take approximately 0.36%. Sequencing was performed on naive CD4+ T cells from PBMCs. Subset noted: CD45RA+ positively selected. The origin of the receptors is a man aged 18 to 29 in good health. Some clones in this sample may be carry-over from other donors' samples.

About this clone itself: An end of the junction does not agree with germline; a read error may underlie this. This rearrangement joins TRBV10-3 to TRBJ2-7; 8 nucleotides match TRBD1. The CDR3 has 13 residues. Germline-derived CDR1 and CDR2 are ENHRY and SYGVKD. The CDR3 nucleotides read TGTGCCACCACGGGGGCAGGGGGCTACGAGCAGCACTTC. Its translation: CATTGAGGYEQHF.

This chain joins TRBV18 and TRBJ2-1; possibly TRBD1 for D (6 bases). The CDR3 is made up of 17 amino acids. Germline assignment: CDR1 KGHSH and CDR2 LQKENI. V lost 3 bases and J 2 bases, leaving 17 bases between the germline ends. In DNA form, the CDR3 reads TGTGCCAGCTCACCGGTACGCGCCGGGACAACCTACAATGAGCAGTTCTTC. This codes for CASSPVRAGTTYNEQFF.

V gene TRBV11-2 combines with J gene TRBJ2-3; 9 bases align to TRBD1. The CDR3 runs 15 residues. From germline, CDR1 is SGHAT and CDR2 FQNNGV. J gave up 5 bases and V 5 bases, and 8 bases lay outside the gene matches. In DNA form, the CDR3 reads TGTGCCAGCAGCGAGGGGGACAGGGTAAGAGATACGCAGTATTTT. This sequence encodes CASSEGDRVRDTQYF.

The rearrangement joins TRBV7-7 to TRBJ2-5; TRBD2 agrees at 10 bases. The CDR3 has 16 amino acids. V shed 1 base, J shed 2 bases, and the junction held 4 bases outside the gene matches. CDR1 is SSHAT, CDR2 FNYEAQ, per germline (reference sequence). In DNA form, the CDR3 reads TGTGCCAGCAGCTTAGGTCCAGCGGGAGGGCAAGAGACCCAGTACTTC. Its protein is CASSLGPAGGQETQYF.

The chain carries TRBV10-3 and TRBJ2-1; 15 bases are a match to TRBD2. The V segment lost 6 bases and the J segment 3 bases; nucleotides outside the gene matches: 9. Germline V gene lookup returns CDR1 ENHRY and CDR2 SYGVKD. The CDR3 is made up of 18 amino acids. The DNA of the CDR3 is TGTGCCATCAGCGTTCTCGGACTAGCGGGAGGGGACTACAATGAGCAGTTCTTC. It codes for CAISVLGLAGGDYNEQFF.

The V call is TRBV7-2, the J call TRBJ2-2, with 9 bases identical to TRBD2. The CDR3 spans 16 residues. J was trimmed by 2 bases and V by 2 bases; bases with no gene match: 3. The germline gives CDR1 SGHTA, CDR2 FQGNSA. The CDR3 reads CASSLLAGINTGELFF. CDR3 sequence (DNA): TGTGCCAGCAGCTTACTAGCGGGAATAAACACCGGGGAGCTGTTTTTT. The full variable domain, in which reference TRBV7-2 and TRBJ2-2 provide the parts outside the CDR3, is GAGVSQSPSNKVTEKGKDVELRCDPISGHTALYWYRQSLGQGLEFLIYFQGNSAPDKSGLPSDRFSAERTGGSVSTLTIQRTQQEDSAVYLCASSLLAGINTGELFFGEGSRLTVL.

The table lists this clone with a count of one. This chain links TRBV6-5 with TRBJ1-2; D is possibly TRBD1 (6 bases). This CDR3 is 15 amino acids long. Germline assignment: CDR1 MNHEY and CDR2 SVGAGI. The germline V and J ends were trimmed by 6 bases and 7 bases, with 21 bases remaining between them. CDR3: CASSQTHRVDSGYTF. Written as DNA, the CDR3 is TGTGCCAGCAGCCAAACGCACAGGGTGGATAGTGGCTACACCTTC.

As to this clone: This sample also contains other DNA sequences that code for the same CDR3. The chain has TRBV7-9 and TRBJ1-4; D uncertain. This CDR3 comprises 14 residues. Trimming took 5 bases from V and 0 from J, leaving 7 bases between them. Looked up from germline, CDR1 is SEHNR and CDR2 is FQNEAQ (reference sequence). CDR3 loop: CASSPGTTNEKLFF. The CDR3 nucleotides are TGTGCCAGCAGCCCAGGAACAACTAATGAAAAACTGTTTTTT.

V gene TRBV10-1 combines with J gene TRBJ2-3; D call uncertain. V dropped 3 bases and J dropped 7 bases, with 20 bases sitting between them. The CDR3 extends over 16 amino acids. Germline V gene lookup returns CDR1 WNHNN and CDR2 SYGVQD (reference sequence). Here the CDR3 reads CASSDFSSAVQYTQYF. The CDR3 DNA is TGCGCCAGCAGTGATTTTTCTTCTGCTGTACAGTATACGCAGTATTTT.

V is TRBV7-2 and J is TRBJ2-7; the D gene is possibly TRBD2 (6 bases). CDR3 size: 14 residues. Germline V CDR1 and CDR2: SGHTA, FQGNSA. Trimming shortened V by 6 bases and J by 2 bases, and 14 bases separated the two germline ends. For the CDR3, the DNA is TGTGCCAGCAGGACCCATAGCGGTCCCTACGAGCAGTACTTC. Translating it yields CASRTHSGPYEQYF.

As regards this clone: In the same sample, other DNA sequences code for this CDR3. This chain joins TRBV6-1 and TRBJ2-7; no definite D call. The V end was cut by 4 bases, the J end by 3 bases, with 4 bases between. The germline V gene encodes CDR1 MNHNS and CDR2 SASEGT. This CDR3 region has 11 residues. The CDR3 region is CASSGNYEQYF. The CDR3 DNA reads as TGTGCCAGCAGTGGTAACTACGAGCAGTACTTC.

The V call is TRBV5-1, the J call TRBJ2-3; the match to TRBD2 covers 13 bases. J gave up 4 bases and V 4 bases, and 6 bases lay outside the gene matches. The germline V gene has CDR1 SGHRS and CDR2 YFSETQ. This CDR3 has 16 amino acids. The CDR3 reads CASSGGTSGTADTQYF. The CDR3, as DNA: TGCGCCAGCAGCGGGGGGACTAGCGGGACCGCAGATACGCAGTATTTT.

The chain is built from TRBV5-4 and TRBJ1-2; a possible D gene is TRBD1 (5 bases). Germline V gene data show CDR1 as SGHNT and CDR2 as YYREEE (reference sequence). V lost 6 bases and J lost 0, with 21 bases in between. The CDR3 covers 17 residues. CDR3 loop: CASTSPGKGNSNYGYTF. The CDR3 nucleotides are TGTGCCAGCACCTCCCCGGGTAAGGGGAATTCTAACTATGGCTACACCTTC.

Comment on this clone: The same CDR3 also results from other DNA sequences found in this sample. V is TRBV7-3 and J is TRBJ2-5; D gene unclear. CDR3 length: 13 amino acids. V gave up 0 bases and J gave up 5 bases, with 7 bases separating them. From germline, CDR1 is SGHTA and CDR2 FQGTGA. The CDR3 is CASSLTGLETQYF. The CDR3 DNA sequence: TGTGCCAGCAGCTTAACCGGGTTGGAGACCCAGTACTTC.

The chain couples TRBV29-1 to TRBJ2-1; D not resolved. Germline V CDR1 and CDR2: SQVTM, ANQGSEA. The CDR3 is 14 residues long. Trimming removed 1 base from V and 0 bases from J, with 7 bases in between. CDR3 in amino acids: CSVEGRYSYNEQFF. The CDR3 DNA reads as TGCAGCGTTGAAGGTCGATACTCCTACAATGAGCAGTTCTTC.

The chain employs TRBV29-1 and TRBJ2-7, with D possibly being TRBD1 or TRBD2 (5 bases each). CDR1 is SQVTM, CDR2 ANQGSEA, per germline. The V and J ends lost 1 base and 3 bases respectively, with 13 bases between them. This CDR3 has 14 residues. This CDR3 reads CSVEGSGRIYEQYF. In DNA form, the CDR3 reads TGCAGCGTTGAAGGATCGGGACGGATCTACGAGCAGTACTTC.